The clone carrying this T cell receptor (beta chain) has more than one count but fewer than ten. The antigen is undetermined. Positively selected by magnetic beads, CD4+ and CD8+ cells were purity-checked by flow cytometry. The entry originates in a study of somatic mutations in cytotoxic T cells in rheumatoid arthritis. This CDR3 contains 12 residues. Deletions cut 1 base from V and 4 bases from J, with 5 bases between. Germline CDR1 and CDR2: SEHNR and FQNEAQ (reference sequence). Produced via immunoSEQ multiplex PCR; TCRdb's table is partial and in-frame only. The top ten clones hold roughly an eighth of a sample with some 12,000 clones, 80% of them seen once. Notes on the study in general: Antigen specificity of the expanded CD8+ clones was not determined.

This TCR was sampled from a man over 45 in good health. What was sequenced was CD8+ T cells sorted from blood. The chain is built from TRBV7-9 and TRBJ2-7; D not resolved. The CDR3, as DNA: TGTGCCAGCAGCTTAGGAGTTTACGAGCAGTACTTC. Amino acids: CASSLGVYEQYF.